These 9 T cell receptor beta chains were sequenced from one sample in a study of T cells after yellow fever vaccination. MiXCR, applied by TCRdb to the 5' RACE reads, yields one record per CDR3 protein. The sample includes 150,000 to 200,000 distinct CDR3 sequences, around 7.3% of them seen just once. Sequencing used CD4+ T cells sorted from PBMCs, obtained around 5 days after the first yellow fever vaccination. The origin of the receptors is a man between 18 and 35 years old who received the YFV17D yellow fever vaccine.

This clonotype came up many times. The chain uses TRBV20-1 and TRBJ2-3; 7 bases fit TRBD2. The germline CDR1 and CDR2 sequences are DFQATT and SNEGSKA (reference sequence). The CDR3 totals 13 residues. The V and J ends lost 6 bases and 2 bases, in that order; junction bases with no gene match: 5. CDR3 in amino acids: CSAPGLPTDTQYF. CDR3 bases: TGCAGTGCCCCGGGACTACCCACAGATACGCAGTATTTT.

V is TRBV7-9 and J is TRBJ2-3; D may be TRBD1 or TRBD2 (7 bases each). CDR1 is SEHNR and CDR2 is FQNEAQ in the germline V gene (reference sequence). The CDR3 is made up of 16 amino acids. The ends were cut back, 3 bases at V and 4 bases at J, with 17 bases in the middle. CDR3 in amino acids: CASSFSAGGGADTQYF. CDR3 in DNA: TGTGCCAGCAGCTTTTCCGCAGGGGGGGGCGCAGATACGCAGTATTTT.

In nucleotides, the CDR3 is TGTGCCAGCTTGAGGGCGGTTGGGTCAACAGATACGCAGTATTTT. It translates to CASLRAVGSTDTQYF. The chain employs TRBV7-9 and TRBJ2-3, with D maybe TRBD2 (5 bases). Looked up from germline, CDR1 is SEHNR and CDR2 is FQNEAQ (reference sequence). The CDR3 extends over 15 amino acids. The V end lost 8 bases, the J end lost 3 bases, and 18 bases lay between the germline ends.

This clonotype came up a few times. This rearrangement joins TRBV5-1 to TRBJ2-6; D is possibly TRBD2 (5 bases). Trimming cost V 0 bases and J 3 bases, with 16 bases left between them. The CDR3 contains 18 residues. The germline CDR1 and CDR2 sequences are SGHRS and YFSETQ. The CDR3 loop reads CASSLEQWIGDGANVLTF. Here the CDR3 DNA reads TGCGCCAGCAGCTTGGAGCAGTGGATCGGGGATGGGGCCAACGTCCTGACTTTC.

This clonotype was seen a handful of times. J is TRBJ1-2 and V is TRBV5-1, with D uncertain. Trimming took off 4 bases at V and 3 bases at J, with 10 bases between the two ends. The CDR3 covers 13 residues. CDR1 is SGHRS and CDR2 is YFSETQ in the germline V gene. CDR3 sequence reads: CASSPTRDYGYTF. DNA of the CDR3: TGCGCCAGCAGCCCGACTAGAGACTATGGCTACACCTTC.

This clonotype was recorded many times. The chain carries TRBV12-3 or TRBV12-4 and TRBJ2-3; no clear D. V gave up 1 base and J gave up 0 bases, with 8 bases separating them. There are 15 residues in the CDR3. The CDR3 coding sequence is TGTGCCAGCAGTTTAGGGCAGGCCAGCACAGATACGCAGTATTTT. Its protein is CASSLGQASTDTQYF.

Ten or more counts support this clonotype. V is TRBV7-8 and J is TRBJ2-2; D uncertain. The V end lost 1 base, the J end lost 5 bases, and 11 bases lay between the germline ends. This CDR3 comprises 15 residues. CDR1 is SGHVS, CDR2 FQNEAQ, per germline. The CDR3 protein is CASSLDYSATGELFF. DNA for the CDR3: TGTGCCAGCAGCTTAGACTACAGTGCGACCGGGGAGCTGTTTTTT.

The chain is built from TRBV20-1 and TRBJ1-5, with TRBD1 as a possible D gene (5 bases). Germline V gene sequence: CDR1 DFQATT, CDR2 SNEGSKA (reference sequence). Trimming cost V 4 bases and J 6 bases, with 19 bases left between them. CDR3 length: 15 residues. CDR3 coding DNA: TGCAGTGCTACAGGGCCCAACTTGTTTGGTCAGCCCCAGCATTTT. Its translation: CSATGPNLFGQPQHF.

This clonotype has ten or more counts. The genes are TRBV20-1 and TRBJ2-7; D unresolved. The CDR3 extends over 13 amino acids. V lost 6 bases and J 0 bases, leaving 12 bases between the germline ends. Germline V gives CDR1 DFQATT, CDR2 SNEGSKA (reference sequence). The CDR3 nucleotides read TGCAGTGCCCCGTCCCTTGGCTCCTACGAGCAGTACTTC. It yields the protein CSAPSLGSYEQYF.